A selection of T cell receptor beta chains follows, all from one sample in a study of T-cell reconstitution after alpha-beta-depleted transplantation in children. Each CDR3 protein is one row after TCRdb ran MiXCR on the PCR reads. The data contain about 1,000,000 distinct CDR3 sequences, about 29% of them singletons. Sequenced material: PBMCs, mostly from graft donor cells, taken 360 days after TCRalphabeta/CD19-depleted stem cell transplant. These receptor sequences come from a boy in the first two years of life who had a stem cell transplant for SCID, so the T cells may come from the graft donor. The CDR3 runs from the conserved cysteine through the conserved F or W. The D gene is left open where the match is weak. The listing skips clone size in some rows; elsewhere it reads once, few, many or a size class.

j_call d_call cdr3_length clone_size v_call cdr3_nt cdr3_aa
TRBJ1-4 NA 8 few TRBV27 TGTGCCAGCAGTTTAATGATTTTT CASSLMIF
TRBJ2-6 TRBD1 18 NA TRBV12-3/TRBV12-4 TGTGCCAGCAGTTTAGGGGACAGCACCTTCTCTGGGGCCAACGTCCTGACTTTC CASSLGDSTFSGANVLTF
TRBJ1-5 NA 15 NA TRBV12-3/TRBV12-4 TGTGCCAGCAGTATCAGGTTTGTCGGCAATCAGCCCCAGCATTTT CASSIRFVGNQPQHF
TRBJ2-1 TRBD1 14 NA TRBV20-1 TGCAGTGCTACCGGGACAGAGACCTACAATGAGCAGTTCTTC CSATGTETYNEQFF
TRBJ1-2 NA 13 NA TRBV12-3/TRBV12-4 TGTGCCAGCAGTTTAAAGGTGCTCTATGGCTACACCTTC CASSLKVLYGYTF
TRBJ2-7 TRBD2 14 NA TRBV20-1 TGCAGTGCTAGAGATAGGTCTAGCGGGTACGAGCAGTACTTC CSARDRSSGYEQYF
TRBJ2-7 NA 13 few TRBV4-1 TGCGCCAGCAGCCATACAGGGTTCGGCGAGCAGTACTTC CASSHTGFGEQYF
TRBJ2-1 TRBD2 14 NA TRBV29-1 TGCAGCGTTGGGTCTCGCGGGGGACACAATGAGCAGTTCTTC CSVGSRGGHNEQFF
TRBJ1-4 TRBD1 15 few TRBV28 TGTGCCAGCAGCTCTGGGGCAGGGGGCTACGAAAAACTGTTTTTT CASSSGAGGYEKLFF
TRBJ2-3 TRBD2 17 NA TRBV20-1 TGCAGTGCTAGACGACCTAGACTAGCGGGGTCTGCAGATACGCAGTATTTT CSARRPRLAGSADTQYF
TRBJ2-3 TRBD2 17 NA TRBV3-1 TGTGCCAGCAGCCGGGTGGATAGGCTAGCGGGGGAGGATACGCAGTATTTT CASSRVDRLAGEDTQYF
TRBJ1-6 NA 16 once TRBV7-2 TGTGCCAGCAGCTTACCGACGGGACGGCTTAATTCACCCCTCCACTTT CASSLPTGRLNSPLHF
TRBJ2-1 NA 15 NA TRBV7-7 TGTGCCAGCAGCTCTGGTCCAGGGCCTCACAATGAGCAGTTCTTC CASSSGPGPHNEQFF
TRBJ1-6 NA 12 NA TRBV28 TGTGCCAGCAGTTTACCAACTTCACCCCTCCACTTT CASSLPTSPLHF
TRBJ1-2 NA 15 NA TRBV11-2 TGTGCCAGCAGCTTAGCGAACAGAGATACCTATGGCTACACCTTC CASSLANRDTYGYTF
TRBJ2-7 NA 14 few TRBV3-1 TGTGCCAGCAGCCAACAGGGGTCCCTCTACGAGCAGTACTTC CASSQQGSLYEQYF